This is a list of T cell receptor beta chains from one sample in a study of cytomegalovirus exposure and HLA in healthy donors. Sequencing used immunoSEQ multiplex PCR; TCRdb keeps in-frame clones, though not all of them. The sample records about 100,000 clones, more than 75% being singletons. Material for sequencing was PBMCs. All receptors come from a woman between 50 and 59 years old in good health and CMV-seropositive. The CDR3 runs from the conserved cysteine through the conserved F or W. Each record gives: V gene, clone size, J gene, D gene, CDR3 DNA, CDR3 protein. D genes are given only for firm matches. A clone size is listed for some rows: how often the clone was seen (once, few, many), or a class if it is expanded.

TRBV11-3	-	TRBJ2-2	-	TGTGCCAGCAGCTTATCGGGTTCTAGGACCGGGGAGCTGTTTTTT	CASSLSGSRTGELFF
TRBV7-2	-	TRBJ2-7	-	TGTGCCAGCAGCTTCACTAGCTACGAGCAGTACTTC	CASSFTSYEQYF
TRBV28	-	TRBJ1-1	-	TGTGCCAGCACAGGAGGGCTCGGAGCTTTCTTT	CASTGGLGAFF
TRBV27	-	TRBJ2-3	-	TGTGCCAGCAGTTTCGCCGCGGGATCCGATACGCAGTATTTT	CASSFAAGSDTQYF
TRBV7-2	few	TRBJ2-1	-	TGTGCCAGCAGCACGGGACTCTTCTCCTACAATGAGCAGTTCTTC	CASSTGLFSYNEQFF
TRBV6-6	-	TRBJ1-6	-	TGTGCCAGCAGTTACGGCAGGGATGGCTCACCCCTCCACTTT	CASSYGRDGSPLHF
TRBV9	-	TRBJ1-1	TRBD1	TGTGCCAGCAGCGTAGGAACAGGGGGCATGAACACTGAAGCTTTCTTT	CASSVGTGGMNTEAFF
TRBV11-3	-	TRBJ2-1	-	TGTGCCAGCAGCTCTGGGCAGGGTACCGCGTCCCCCTCCTACAATGAGCAGTTCTTC	CASSSGQGTASPSYNEQFF
TRBV5-4	-	TRBJ2-1	-	TGTGCCAGCAGCTTGAAACAGGGGGGGATAGAGCAGTTCTTC	CASSLKQGGIEQFF
TRBV7-3	-	TRBJ2-2	-	TGTGCCAGCAGCTCGGTGGCGAACACCGGGGAGCTGTTTTTT	CASSSVANTGELFF
TRBV11-2	-	TRBJ1-1	TRBD1	TGTGCCAGCAGCTTCCTTGACAGGGATTTGAGGACTGAAGCTTTCTTT	CASSFLDRDLRTEAFF
TRBV21-1	-	TRBJ2-2	-	TGTGCCAGCAGGAGGGAACCGGGACAGCGCACCGGGGAGCTGTTTTTT	CASRREPGQRTGELFF
TRBV5-5	-	TRBJ2-7	-	TGTGCCAGCAGCGAAACGGTCTCCAAAAAATCGCAGTACTTC	CASSETVSKKSQYF
TRBV2	-	TRBJ1-1	-	TGTGCCGAGCCCCTTGTTAACACTGAAGCTTTCTTT	CAEPLVNTEAFF
TRBV18	-	TRBJ2-3	TRBD2	TGTGCCAGCTCACCCCTCGCAGGGAGCGGGGGCGGCACAGATACGCAGTATTTT	CASSPLAGSGGGTDTQYF
TRBV19	-	TRBJ1-1	-	TGTGCCAGTAGTACCTCAAGAGGCACTGAAGCTTTCTTT	CASSTSRGTEAFF
TRBV9	once	TRBJ2-3	TRBD2	TGTGCCAGCAGCGCCTTTCTCGGGACTAGCGGGATAGATACGCAGTATTTT	CASSAFLGTSGIDTQYF
TRBV9	-	TRBJ1-5	TRBD1	TGTGCCAGCAGCCGACAGGGGCTGGATCAGCCCCAGCATTTT	CASSRQGLDQPQHF
TRBV2	-	TRBJ1-4	-	TGTGCCAGCAGCCCGACAGGCACTCTTGAAAAACTGTTTTTT	CASSPTGTLEKLFF
TRBV27	few	TRBJ1-6	-	TGTGCCAGCAGTTTATCAAGCTCTTCACCCCTCCACTTT	CASSLSSSSPLHF
TRBV5-1	-	TRBJ2-7	TRBD1	TGCGCCAGCAGCCCGACCGGACAGGGAGCCTACGAGCAGTACTTC	CASSPTGQGAYEQYF
TRBV29-1	-	TRBJ2-3	-	TGCAGCGTTGAAGATCCTGCAGGGGCGGGAGCAGATACGCAGTATTTT	CSVEDPAGAGADTQYF
TRBV4-1	-	TRBJ2-5	-	TGCGCCAGCAGCCTTGTGAGGGTCGGGCCCAAGCAAGAGACCCAGTACTTC	CASSLVRVGPKQETQYF
TRBV25-1	-	TRBJ2-7	TRBD2	TGTGCCAGCAGTGACGCCTCTAGCGGGAGAGGATACGAGCAGTACTTC	CASSDASSGRGYEQYF
TRBV7-3	-	TRBJ2-1	TRBD1	TGTGCCAGCAGCTTCTTGGGACAGCCCTACAATGAGCAGTTCTTC	CASSFLGQPYNEQFF
TRBV14	few	TRBJ2-7	TRBD2	TGTGCCAGCAGCCATACTAGCGGCGCCTACGAGCAGTACTTC	CASSHTSGAYEQYF
TRBV18	-	TRBJ2-2	-	TGTGCCAGCTCACGACAGAGGCTACTTAATAACACCGGGGAGCTGTTTTTT	CASSRQRLLNNTGELFF
TRBV7-9	-	TRBJ2-1	TRBD1	TGTGCCAGCAGCCCCCGACAGGGTTTCAATGAGCAGTTCTTC	CASSPRQGFNEQFF
TRBV6-1	-	TRBJ2-1	-	TGTGCCAGCAGTGAACTCAGCTACGTACAGAGCTCCTACAATGAGCAGTTCTTC	CASSELSYVQSSYNEQFF
TRBV6-5	-	TRBJ1-5	-	TGTGCCAGCAGTTCAGGGGCCAATCAGCCCCAGCATTTT	CASSSGANQPQHF
TRBV7-3	-	TRBJ2-3	TRBD1	TGTGCCAGCAGCTTGTACGGACAGGCAGGGGCAGATACGCAGTATTTT	CASSLYGQAGADTQYF
TRBV2	many	TRBJ1-2	-	TGTGCCAGCAGTGTTGGGCAGCCAGGGGTCGGTGGCTACACCTTC	CASSVGQPGVGGYTF
TRBV7-3	-	TRBJ1-2	-	TGTGCCAGCAGCTTAGGCAGGTCTGCTAACTATGGCTACACCTTC	CASSLGRSANYGYTF
TRBV2	-	TRBJ1-1	-	TGTGCCAGCAGCGCCCGAGGTTTCTTT	CASSARGFF
TRBV29-1	-	TRBJ2-7	TRBD1	TGCAGCGTTGATGGGACAGGGGAGTATGGTTCCTACGAGCAGTACTTC	CSVDGTGEYGSYEQYF
TRBV5-1	-	TRBJ2-1	TRBD1	TGCGCCAGCAGCTCTTCAGGACAGGGTGGGAATGAGCAGTTCTTC	CASSSSGQGGNEQFF
TRBV5-5	-	TRBJ1-1	TRBD1	TGTGCCAGCAGTATAAAGGGGGCGCCGGCTGAAGCTTTCTTT	CASSIKGAPAEAFF
TRBV19	once	TRBJ2-7	TRBD1	TGTGCCAGTTCACGGACAGGGGGATACGAGCAGTACTTC	CASSRTGGYEQYF
TRBV5-4	-	TRBJ2-5	-	TGTGCCAGCAGCGTTGTGGGCGGGCTGGGGGAGACCCAGTACTTC	CASSVVGGLGETQYF
TRBV4-1	once	TRBJ1-2	TRBD1	TGCGCCAGCAGCCAAGTGACAGGGGATGGCTACACCTTC	CASSQVTGDGYTF
TRBV5-8	once	TRBJ1-4	-	TGTGCCAGCAGCTTGGTTACAGCAACTAATGAAAAACTGTTTTTT	CASSLVTATNEKLFF
TRBV9	-	TRBJ2-1	TRBD2	TGTGCCAGCAGCGAACGGACTAGCGGAGATAGTTACAATGAGCAGTTCTTC	CASSERTSGDSYNEQFF
TRBV25-1	once	TRBJ2-1	-	TGTGCCAGCAGTGCCCCCGATGAGCAGTTCTTC	CASSAPDEQFF
TRBV10-2	-	TRBJ1-3	-	TGCGCCAGCCAGTCCCGGGACAACTCTGGAAACACCATATATTTT	CASQSRDNSGNTIYF
TRBV18	-	TRBJ2-7	TRBD1	TGTGCCAGCTCACCCCGGGACAGGGACGAGCAGTACTTC	CASSPRDRDEQYF
TRBV27	-	TRBJ1-2	TRBD1	TGTGCCAGCAGTTTGTCAGGGGGCCCCGGCTACACCTTC	CASSLSGGPGYTF
TRBV4-1	-	TRBJ1-6	-	TGCGCCAGCAGCCAAGATAAAGGACATAGTAATTCACCCCTCCACTTT	CASSQDKGHSNSPLHF
TRBV4-1	-	TRBJ2-7	TRBD1	TGCGCCAGCAGCCAAGATGGGACAGGGGGCAACGAGCAGTACTTC	CASSQDGTGGNEQYF
TRBV6-7	-	TRBJ2-7	-	TGTGCCAGCAGTTACTCTGGTGACACGGACTTCCACGAGCAGTACTTC	CASSYSGDTDFHEQYF
TRBV5-1	-	TRBJ1-2	-	TGCGCCAGCAGCTTGGGGGACACTCGAACTAACTATGGCTACACCTTC	CASSLGDTRTNYGYTF
TRBV7-9	-	TRBJ1-1	-	TGTTCCAGCAGCTCAGGGGTCAGTGAAGCTTTCTTT	CSSSSGVSEAFF
TRBV7-8	-	TRBJ2-7	-	TGTGCCAGCAGCTTAGTTTCGAGGTCCTACGAGCAGTACTTC	CASSLVSRSYEQYF
TRBV5-1	-	TRBJ1-5	TRBD1	TGCGCCAGCAGCTTGACGGGACAGGCCAATCAGCCCCAGCATTTT	CASSLTGQANQPQHF
TRBV6-1	-	TRBJ2-5	-	TGTGCCAGCAGTCAACGGACAGCTCAGTACTTC	CASSQRTAQYF
TRBV11-3	once	TRBJ2-3	-	TGTGCCAGCAGCTTAGGGGTCCCGGGGGACGATACGCAGTATTTT	CASSLGVPGDDTQYF